At least ten counts were recorded for the clone carrying this TCR beta chain. Antigen unknown. The data were obtained in a study of neurological immune-mediated disorders. Study-level results: The greatest degree of TCR clonal expansion was observed in HTLV-1-associated myelopathy, with the lowest in multiple sclerosis, below that of healthy controls. The expanded clones of different subjects shared no CDR3 amino acid sequences (suggesting private repertoires in all groups).

The cDNA came from 5'RACE with 10-nucleotide random UMIs. TCRdb reanalysed the 5' RACE reads using MiXCR and keeps one entry per CDR3 protein. The sample contains roughly 100,000 distinct CDR3 sequences, roughly 4% of which appear only once. V trimming: 1 base; J trimming: 7 bases; junction bases outside the gene matches: 11. CDR1 is SQVTM, CDR2 ANQGSEA, per germline. The CDR3 totals 16 residues. 2 million PBMCs stored at -80 C were the source of the unsorted libraries. This clonotype was sampled from a woman aged 18-35 years with multiple sclerosis. V usage is TRBV29-1 and J usage is TRBJ2-1; the match to TRBD2 covers 9 bases. What was sequenced was PBMCs. The CDR3 is CSVEGVEGTSLNEQFF. CDR3 DNA sequence: TGCAGCGTTGAAGGGGTGGAGGGGACTAGCTTGAATGAGCAGTTCTTC.